This entry lists 10 T cell receptor beta chains sequenced from one sample in a study of blood T cell repertoires in COVID-19. Only in-frame clones appear in the TCRdb table, and some are missing; sequencing was by immunoSEQ multiplex PCR. The profile covers 200,000 to 250,000 clones, with about four fifths appearing a single time and about 4.4% taken by the ten largest. Sequencing was done on a sample of peripheral blood. The source is a woman aged 65 to 85 with acute or convalescent COVID-19.

This clone was counted a few times. V usage is TRBV10-3 and J usage is TRBJ2-3; tentatively, D is TRBD2 (6 bases). The CDR3 totals 14 residues. Deletions cut 4 bases from V and 0 bases from J, with 8 bases between. CDR1 is ENHRY, CDR2 SYGVKD, per germline. The CDR3 is CAISVGTSTDTQYF. CDR3 DNA sequence: TGTGCCATCAGTGTCGGGACTAGCACAGATACGCAGTATTTT.

The rearrangement uses TRBV7-2 and TRBJ2-5; 12 bases align to TRBD2. The CDR3 has 17 residues. V gave up 0 bases and J gave up 5 bases; unmatched junction bases: 7. CDR1 is SGHTA, CDR2 FQGNSA, per germline. The CDR3 loop is CASSLASSSGGAETQYF. Written as DNA, the CDR3 is TGTGCCAGCAGCTTAGCGTCGTCTAGCGGGGGGGCGGAGACCCAGTACTTC.

V and J are TRBV29-1 and TRBJ2-7, with D maybe TRBD2 (6 bases). Trimming removed 4 bases at V and 4 bases at J, with 11 bases between. CDR3 length: 12 amino acids. Germline V CDR1 and CDR2: SQVTM, ANQGSEA. CDR3 bases: TGCAGCGTTGGGGGGGAAAAGTACGAGCAGTACTTC. Protein sequence: CSVGGEKYEQYF.

This clone has only a few counts. The chain uses TRBV6-5 and TRBJ1-6; possibly TRBD1 for D (5 bases). V lost 6 bases to trimming and J lost 8 bases, with 11 bases between them. Germline CDR1 and CDR2: MNHEY and SVGAGI. The CDR3 has 13 residues. The CDR3 bases are TGTGCCAGCAGGACGCAGGGTTATTCACCCCTCCACTTT. It yields the protein CASRTQGYSPLHF.

This chain joins TRBV9 and TRBJ2-2; possibly TRBD1 for D (5 bases). From germline, CDR1 is SGDLS and CDR2 YYNGEE. The CDR3 spans 16 residues. Deletions cut 1 base from V and 4 bases from J, with 14 bases between. The CDR3 loop is CASSVSKGLGTGELFF. The CDR3 nucleotides read TGTGCCAGCAGCGTATCGAAGGGGCTGGGCACCGGGGAGCTGTTTTTT. The full variable domain, with the rest looked up from reference TRBV9 and TRBJ2-2, is DSGVTQTPKHLITATGQRVTLRCSPRSGDLSVYWYQQSLDQGLQFLIQYYNGEERAKGNILERFSAQQFPDLHSELNLSSLELGDSALYFCASSVSKGLGTGELFFGEGSRLTVL.

This sequence joins TRBV7-9 and TRBJ2-1; perhaps TRBD1 as D (6 bases). V dropped 6 bases and J dropped 5 bases, with 17 bases sitting between them. The V gene's germline CDR1 is SEHNR and CDR2 FQNEAQ (reference sequence). This CDR3 contains 15 residues. CDR3 coding DNA: TGTGCCAGCAGGCCTAAGGGGGTAGCCCACAATGAGCAGTTCTTC. Amino acid sequence: CASRPKGVAHNEQFF.

The chain couples TRBV10-1 to TRBJ1-1; no definite D call. Between the trimmed V and J ends, which lost 3 bases and 4 bases, there was a span of 12 bases. The germline CDR1 and CDR2 sequences are WNHNN and SYGVQD (reference sequence). This CDR3 contains 14 residues. CDR3 region: CASSDGVETTEAFF. CDR3 coding DNA: TGCGCCAGCAGTGACGGGGTCGAGACCACTGAAGCTTTCTTT.

The CDR3 DNA follows: TGTGCCAGCAGCTTAGTAGGGGTTGCGGATAATTCACCCCTCCACTTT. Its translation is CASSLVGVADNSPLHF. The chain uses TRBV7-2 and TRBJ1-6; D is perhaps TRBD1 (5 bases). V was clipped by 1 base and J by 5 bases, with 12 bases between them. This CDR3 is built from 16 residues. CDR1 SGHTA and CDR2 FQGNSA come from the germline V gene.

V usage is TRBV7-9 and J usage is TRBJ1-6; the match to TRBD1 covers 7 bases. CDR3 length equals 15 residues. Germline V gene data show CDR1 as SEHNR and CDR2 as FQNEAQ (reference sequence). V shed 1 base and J 3 bases; nucleotides not matched to a gene: 0. CDR3 in DNA: TGTGCCAGCAGCTTAGGACAGGGCTATAATTCACCCCTCCACTTT. Translated, it gives CASSLGQGYNSPLHF.

The chain is built from TRBV18 and TRBJ1-2, with D perhaps matching TRBD1 (5 bases). V lost 1 base and J 0 bases, leaving 12 bases between the germline ends. CDR1 and CDR2 (germline): KGHSH, LQKENI. The CDR3 consists of 16 residues. CDR3 nucleotide sequence: TGTGCCAGCTCACCACGGACATCCCCGTCTAACTATGGCTACACCTTC. Encoded protein: CASSPRTSPSNYGYTF. The whole variable domain, filled in from reference TRBV18 and TRBJ1-2, reads NAGVMQNPRHLVRRRGQEARLRCSPMKGHSHVYWYRQLPEEGLKFMVYLQKENIIDESGMPKERFSAEFPKEGPSILRIQQVVRGDSAAYFCASSPRTSPSNYGYTFGSGTRLTVV.